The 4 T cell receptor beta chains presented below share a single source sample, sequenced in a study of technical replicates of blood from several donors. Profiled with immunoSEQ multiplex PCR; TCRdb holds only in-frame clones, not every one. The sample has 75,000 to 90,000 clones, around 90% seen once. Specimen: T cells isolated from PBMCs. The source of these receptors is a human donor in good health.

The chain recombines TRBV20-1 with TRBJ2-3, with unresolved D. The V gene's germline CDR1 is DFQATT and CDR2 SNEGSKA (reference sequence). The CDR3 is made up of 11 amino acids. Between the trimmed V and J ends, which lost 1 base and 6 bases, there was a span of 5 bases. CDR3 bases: TGCAGTGCTAGAGTGGCTGATACGCAGTATTTT. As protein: CSARVADTQYF.

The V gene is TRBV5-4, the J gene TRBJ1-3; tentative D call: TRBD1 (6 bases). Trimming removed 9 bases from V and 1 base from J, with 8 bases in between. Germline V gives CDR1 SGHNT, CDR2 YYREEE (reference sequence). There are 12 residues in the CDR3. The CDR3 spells CATQGSGNTIYF. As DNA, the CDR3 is TGTGCCACACAGGGTTCTGGAAACACCATATATTTT. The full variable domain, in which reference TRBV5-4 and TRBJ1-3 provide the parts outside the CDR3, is ETGVTQSPTHLIKTRGQQVTLRCSSQSGHNTVSWYQQALGQGPQFIFQYYREEENGRGNFPPRFSGLQFPNYSSELNVNALELDDSALYLCATQGSGNTIYFGEGSWLTVV.

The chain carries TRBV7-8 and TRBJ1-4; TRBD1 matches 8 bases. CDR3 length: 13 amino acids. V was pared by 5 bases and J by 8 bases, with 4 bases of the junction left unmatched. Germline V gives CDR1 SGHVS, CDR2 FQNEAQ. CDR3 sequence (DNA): TGTGCCAGCAGCGGACAGGGAGTAGAAAAACTGTTTTTT. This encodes CASSGQGVEKLFF.

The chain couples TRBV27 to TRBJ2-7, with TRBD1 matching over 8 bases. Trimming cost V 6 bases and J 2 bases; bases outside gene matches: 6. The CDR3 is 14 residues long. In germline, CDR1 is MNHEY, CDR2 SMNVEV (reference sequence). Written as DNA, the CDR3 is TGTGCCAGCAGCCCGGGACAGGAAGCCTACGAGCAGTACTTC. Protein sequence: CASSPGQEAYEQYF.